The sequence of this TCR beta chain was determined in a study of beta chain features in type 1 diabetes. Study results and limitations: Among all four CD4+ subsets, Type 1 diabetes patients had TCRB CDR3s that were moderately but significantly shorter.

The isolated RNA, all of it, was reverse transcribed, so expressed TCRB transcripts were what got sequenced. Some clones are missing from TCRdb's copy, which holds only in-frame ones; the method was immunoSEQ multiplex PCR. The table shows a few hundred thousand clones, with about 14% occurring only once. This clone was recorded a few times. No antigen is known for it. The CDR3 sequence is 16 residues long. After removal of 8 bases from V and 7 bases from J, the junction contained 10 bases not matched to a gene. The germline CDR1 and CDR2 sequences are MNHNY and SVGAGI (reference sequence). The V gene is TRBV6-6, the J gene TRBJ2-2; the match to TRBD2 covers 13 bases. The sequenced sample consisted of naive CD4+ T cells from blood. This receptor was taken from a woman between 18 and 29 years old with type 1 diabetes. CDR3 residues: CASRFGLAGAGGELFF. For the CDR3, the DNA is TGTGCCAGCCGTTTTGGACTAGCGGGAGCGGGCGGGGAGCTGTTTTTT.